This TCR beta chain was retrieved from a study of blood T cell repertoires in COVID-19. Overall study: From the United States, Italy and Spain came samples of acute and convalescent COVID-19. PBMCs, B-cell-depleted T cells, or T cells were the source of the cDNA or gDNA that made up the material.

Trimming took off 6 bases at V and 7 bases at J, with 13 bases between the two ends. The CDR3 has 13 residues. CDR1 is MNHNY, CDR2 SVGAGI, per germline (reference sequence). As processed by the authors: How many nucleated cells were present was estimated from reference gene primer amplification. The method was immunoSEQ multiplex PCR; TCRdb's version includes in-frame clones alone and lacks a portion of them. V and J calls and clone size are given by that table; D and trimming were obtained from the DNA. The repertoire has around 180,000 clones, 82% of them found once; the top ten carry more than 9%.

V usage is TRBV6-6 and J usage is TRBJ1-5; possibly TRBD1 for D (5 bases). Material for sequencing was peripheral blood. The TCR originated in an elderly woman with active or convalescent COVID-19. CDR3 DNA: TGTGCCAGCAGACCGAATCAGGGACAGCCCCAGCATTTT. It specifies CASRPNQGQPQHF.